Presented here are 8 T cell receptor beta chains from one specimen sequenced in a study of blood T cell repertoires in COVID-19. Data came from immunoSEQ multiplex PCR; TCRdb stores just in-frame clones and leaves some out. The data contain tens of thousands of clones, roughly 84% of them singletons. Sequenced input: peripheral blood. These receptors all stem from a man at least 80 years old with acute or convalescent COVID-19.

This sequence joins TRBV4-1 and TRBJ1-4; tentatively, D is TRBD1 (5 bases). Per the germline V gene, CDR1 is MGHRA and CDR2 is YSYEKL. The germline V and J ends were trimmed by 0 bases and 5 bases, with 13 bases remaining between them. This CDR3 is 16 amino acids long. CDR3 coding DNA: TGCGCCAGCAGCCAAGATCCACGGACAATCAATGAAAAACTGTTTTTT. Residues: CASSQDPRTINEKLFF.

The chain has TRBV3-1 (or the pseudogene TRBV3-2) and TRBJ1-1; D is perhaps TRBD1 (5 bases). The CDR3 sequence is 11 residues long. V lost 6 bases to trimming and J lost 8 bases, with 10 bases between them. Germline CDR1 and CDR2: LGHDT and YNNKEL (reference sequence). The DNA of the CDR3 is TGTGCCAGCAGGGGGGGGTCAGAAGCTTTCTTT. Its protein product is CASRGGSEAFF.

The gene calls are TRBV11-2 and TRBJ2-2, with D maybe TRBD1 (5 bases). Germline V gene sequence: CDR1 SGHAT, CDR2 FQNNGV. This CDR3 comprises 15 residues. Trimming took off 5 bases at V and 0 bases at J, with 10 bases between the two ends. This CDR3 reads CASSPSDTNTGELFF. The CDR3 region has the DNA TGTGCCAGCAGCCCCTCGGACACGAACACCGGGGAGCTGTTTTTT.

The V and J genes are TRBV2 and TRBJ1-1, with a weak D call TRBD1 (6 bases). CDR1 is SNHLY, CDR2 FYNNEI, per germline. The CDR3 covers 13 residues. Trimming shortened V by 6 bases and J by 1 base, and 9 bases separated the two germline ends. The CDR3 nucleotides are TGTGCCAGCAGGGTACAGGGGAACACTGAAGCTTTCTTT. Its translation: CASRVQGNTEAFF.

The chain uses TRBV18 and TRBJ2-7; 9 bases match TRBD1. The V segment lost 1 base and the J segment 5 bases; nucleotides outside the gene matches: 9. This CDR3 spans 16 amino acids. Germline V gives CDR1 KGHSH, CDR2 LQKENI. The DNA of the CDR3 is TGTGCCAGCTCACCACAACGGACAGGGGTCTTAGACGAGCAGTACTTC. This codes for CASSPQRTGVLDEQYF. Full variable domain (rest looked up from reference TRBV18 and TRBJ2-7): NAGVMQNPRHLVRRRGQEARLRCSPMKGHSHVYWYRQLPEEGLKFMVYLQKENIIDESGMPKERFSAEFPKEGPSILRIQQVVRGDSAAYFCASSPQRTGVLDEQYFGPGTRLTVT.

The chain combines TRBV2 with TRBJ2-2, with D unclear. CDR3 size: 14 residues. Germline lookup yields CDR1 SNHLY and CDR2 FYNNEI. The V and J ends lost 5 bases and 0 bases respectively, with 7 bases between them. The DNA of the CDR3 is TGTGCCAGCAGTAGTAGAACGAACACCGGGGAGCTGTTTTTT. Residues: CASSSRTNTGELFF. The full variable domain, its missing parts supplied by reference TRBV2 and TRBJ2-2, is EPEVTQTPSHQVTQMGQEVILRCVPISNHLYFYWYRQILGQKVEFLVSFYNNEISEKSEIFDDQFSVERPDGSNFTLKIRSTKLEDSAMYFCASSSRTNTGELFFGEGSRLTVL.

Written as DNA, the CDR3 is TGTGCCAGCAGTGGGAACAGCTATGGCTACACCTTC. Translated, it gives CASSGNSYGYTF. The chain joins TRBV6-1 to TRBJ1-2; no firm D call. The V gene lost 4 bases and the J gene lost 4 bases, with 7 bases spanning the gap. CDR1 is MNHNS, CDR2 SASEGT, per germline. CDR3 length: 12 amino acids.

This chain joins TRBV28 and TRBJ1-1, with TRBD1 matching over 7 bases. The germline V gene has CDR1 MDHEN and CDR2 SYDVKM. CDR3 size: 16 residues. Unmatched junction bases numbered 7, after V lost 2 bases and J lost 1 base. CDR3 sequence: CASSLPGDRPNTEAFF. CDR3 bases: TGTGCCAGCAGTTTACCCGGGGACAGACCGAACACTGAAGCTTTCTTT.